The 24 T cell receptor beta chains reported below all come from one sample, sequenced in a study of T cells after yellow fever vaccination. Using its own MiXCR run on the 5' RACE reads, TCRdb lists one record per CDR3 protein. This sample yields some 63,000 distinct CDR3 sequences, of which 7.4% are seen a single time; 36% belongs to the top ten. Sequences were derived from CD8+ T cells sorted from PBMCs, sampled 15 days after the yellow fever booster vaccination. These receptors originate from a man aged 25-45 years who received the YFV17D yellow fever vaccine.

In its sample, this clonotype was seen many times. The genes are TRBV15 and TRBJ2-1, with TRBD1 matching 9 bases. Trimming at V came to 4 bases and at J to 16 bases, leaving 8 bases not matched to a gene. CDR1 LNHNV and CDR2 YYDKDF come from the germline V gene (reference sequence). The CDR3 has 12 amino acids. The CDR3 DNA follows: TGTGCCACCAGCAAATGGGACAGGGTGGAATTCTTC. Residues: CATSKWDRVEFF.

V gene TRBV12-3 or TRBV12-4 combines with J gene TRBJ2-2; the D gene could be TRBD1 or TRBD2 (5 bases each). V was pared by 4 bases and J by 5 bases, with 14 bases between. There are 15 residues in the CDR3. The CDR3 loop reads CASSYHLGETGELFF. The CDR3 nucleotides read TGTGCCAGCAGTTACCATCTGGGGGAGACCGGGGAGCTGTTTTTT.

This clonotype came up many times. CDR3 residues: CSVAGTGTVYNEQFF. CDR3 sequence (DNA): TGCAGCGTAGCCGGGACAGGGACGGTATACAATGAGCAGTTCTTC. The chain recombines TRBV29-1 with TRBJ2-1, with 9 bases identical to TRBD1. Germline trimming cut 6 bases from V and 4 bases from J; bases unmatched to any gene: 10. Germline V gives CDR1 SQVTM, CDR2 ANQGSEA. There are 15 residues in the CDR3.

This clonotype was found many times. The rearrangement uses TRBV7-8 and TRBJ2-1; D possibly matches TRBD1 or TRBD2 (6 bases each). With 5 bases removed from V and 6 bases from J, the gap between germline ends came to 14 bases. The V gene's germline CDR1 is SGHVS and CDR2 FQNEAQ. CDR3 length equals 14 residues. The CDR3 DNA sequence: TGTGCCAGCAGCCCCACCCCGGGGGCCAATGAGCAGTTCTTC. The encoded protein is CASSPTPGANEQFF.

This clonotype has a handful of counts. V is TRBV15 and J is TRBJ2-7; the match to TRBD2 covers 7 bases. V lost 3 bases, J lost 2 bases, and 13 bases stayed unmatched. Germline CDR1 is LNHNV and CDR2 is YYDKDF (reference sequence). This CDR3 comprises 17 residues. CDR3 amino acids: CATSSRRGRGLTYEQYF. In DNA form, the CDR3 reads TGTGCCACCAGCAGCCGACGGGGGAGGGGACTTACCTACGAGCAGTACTTC.

This clonotype has more than one count but fewer than ten. The V gene is TRBV7-2, the J gene TRBJ2-7, with D maybe TRBD1 (5 bases). The CDR3 contains 13 residues. Germline V gene sequence: CDR1 SGHTA, CDR2 FQGNSA. Between the trimmed V and J ends, which lost 2 bases and 4 bases, there was a span of 9 bases. CDR3 bases: TGTGCCAGCAGCTTAATAGCAGGGTACGAGCAGTACTTC. Translated, it gives CASSLIAGYEQYF.

This clonotype occurred many times. The chain employs TRBV6-5 and TRBJ2-7; TRBD1 aligns across 7 bases. J gave up 2 bases and V 10 bases, and 8 bases lay outside the gene matches. CDR1 and CDR2 (germline): MNHEY, SVGAGI. This CDR3 is built from 13 residues. The chain's CDR3 is CATTGLKAYEQYF. In nucleotides, the CDR3 is TGTGCCACGACAGGGTTAAAGGCCTACGAGCAGTACTTC.

This clonotype appeared many times. CDR3 coding DNA: TGCAGCGTTGAGCCCACAGATACGCAGTATTTT. This codes for CSVEPTDTQYF. The chain links TRBV29-1 to TRBJ2-3, with D unclear. The V and J ends lost 3 bases and 2 bases respectively, with 3 bases between them. The CDR3 loop spans 11 amino acids. Per the germline V gene, CDR1 is SQVTM and CDR2 is ANQGSEA.

This clonotype was observed many times. The chain is built from TRBV7-9 and TRBJ2-5; D gene unclear. The germline V gene has CDR1 SEHNR and CDR2 FQNEAQ (reference sequence). The V and J ends lost 7 bases and 1 base respectively, with 13 bases between them. This CDR3 has 14 amino acids. Written as DNA, the CDR3 is TGTGCCAGCACCCCCCTCGGGCTCCAAGAGACCCAGTACTTC. Translating gives CASTPLGLQETQYF.

In its sample, this clonotype was seen many times. The chain links TRBV20-1 to TRBJ1-2; D remains ambiguous. V gave up 3 bases and J gave up 3 bases, with 8 bases separating them. CDR1 is DFQATT and CDR2 is SNEGSKA in the germline V gene (reference sequence). The CDR3 length is 12 residues. The chain's CDR3 is CSASPEYYGYTF. In nucleotides, the CDR3 is TGCAGTGCTAGCCCCGAGTACTATGGCTACACCTTC.

This clonotype was seen many times. This chain uses TRBV9 with TRBJ2-7; D is possibly TRBD2 (6 bases). The germline V gene encodes CDR1 SGDLS and CDR2 YYNGEE. The CDR3 runs to 13 residues. Trimming pared 3 bases from V and 3 bases from J, leaving 10 bases between. CDR3 sequence (DNA): TGTGCCAGCAGCGCCGGGACTGGCTACGAGCAGTACTTC. Translation: CASSAGTGYEQYF.

Many counts were recorded for this clonotype. The chain uses TRBV15 and TRBJ2-2; D could derive from TRBD1 or TRBD2 (5 bases each). CDR3 size: 15 residues. V gave up 6 bases and J gave up 3 bases, with 14 bases separating them. CDR1 is LNHNV and CDR2 is YYDKDF in the germline V gene (reference sequence). The DNA for the CDR3 is TGTGCCACCAGAGGGACCCGACAGTACACCGGGGAGCTGTTTTTT. Protein sequence: CATRGTRQYTGELFF.

This clonotype has ten or more counts. The chain is built from TRBV6-4 and TRBJ2-3; a possible D gene is TRBD2 (6 bases). Germline V gene sequence: CDR1 MRHNA, CDR2 SNTAGT. Trimming pared 3 bases from V and 2 bases from J, leaving 12 bases between. The CDR3 loop spans 15 amino acids. The CDR3: CASSESAGPTDTQYF. DNA for the CDR3: TGTGCCAGCAGTGAGTCGGCGGGGCCCACAGATACGCAGTATTTT.

This clonotype has at least ten counts. The chain employs TRBV15 and TRBJ1-2; perhaps TRBD1 as D (6 bases). This CDR3 is 15 amino acids long. Germline V gives CDR1 LNHNV, CDR2 YYDKDF (reference sequence). V lost 4 bases and J lost 4, with 16 bases in between. DNA for the CDR3: TGTGCCACCAGCAACCACAGGGAACTGGTCTATGGCTACACCTTC. This sequence encodes CATSNHRELVYGYTF.

This clonotype was recorded many times. The chain uses TRBV5-1 and TRBJ1-2; 12 bases are a match to TRBD1. The V segment lost 0 bases and the J segment 4 bases; nucleotides outside the gene matches: 7. Germline V gene data show CDR1 as SGHRS and CDR2 as YFSETQ. CDR3 length: 17 residues. The CDR3 here is CASSLASGQGAIYGYTF. DNA of the CDR3: TGCGCCAGCAGCTTGGCCTCGGGACAGGGGGCGATCTATGGCTACACCTTC.

At least ten counts were recorded for this clonotype. The CDR3 coding sequence is TGCGCCAGCAGCTTGGGCTGGCTCGCCTACGAGCAGTACTTC. It encodes CASSLGWLAYEQYF. This chain uses TRBV5-1 with TRBJ2-7; D gene unclear. The V gene lost 0 bases and the J gene lost 2 bases, with 9 bases spanning the gap. The CDR3 has 14 amino acids. The V gene's germline CDR1 is SGHRS and CDR2 YFSETQ.

Only one count was recorded for this clonotype. This clone may be a read error of a much larger clone one base away. The chain uses TRBV12-3 or TRBV12-4 and TRBJ2-7, with 13 bases lining up with TRBD2. CDR3 length: 14 residues. Unmatched junction bases numbered 4, after V lost 7 bases and J lost 4 bases. In nucleotides, the CDR3 is TGTGCCAGCACCTGGACTAGCGGGAGATACGAGCAGTACTTC. Protein sequence: CASTWTSGRYEQYF.

There are many counts of this clonotype. DNA for the CDR3: TGCAGTGCTAGAGAGGCCACCTACGAGCAGTACTTC. This codes for CSAREATYEQYF. This sequence joins TRBV20-1 and TRBJ2-7; D call uncertain. This CDR3 is built from 12 residues. Germline V gene data show CDR1 as DFQATT and CDR2 as SNEGSKA (reference sequence). Trimming stripped 0 bases from V and 2 bases from J, with 5 bases between.

This clonotype has a count of ten or more. The gene calls are TRBV27 and TRBJ1-5; TRBD1 matches at 10 bases. Germline loops: CDR1 MNHEY, CDR2 SMNVEV (reference sequence). The CDR3 has 15 residues. Losses at the gene ends were 5 bases for V and 3 bases for J; bases not matched to a gene: 4. In DNA, the CDR3 is TGTGCCAGCAGTCAGGACAGGGGGTTCAATCAGCCCCAGCATTTT. Translated: CASSQDRGFNQPQHF.

This clonotype was seen more than once but under ten times. V usage is TRBV6-2 or TRBV6-3 and J usage is TRBJ2-5; 7 bases line up with TRBD2. J was trimmed by 2 bases and V by 2 bases; bases with no gene match: 5. CDR3 length: 15 residues. The V gene's germline CDR1 is MNHEY and CDR2 SVGEGT. The CDR3 sequence is CASSYGGSIQETQYF. CDR3 nucleotides: TGTGCCAGCAGTTACGGCGGGAGCATACAAGAGACCCAGTACTTC.

This clonotype appeared many times. This chain links TRBV6-5 with TRBJ2-7, with TRBD2 matching 8 bases. V was pared by 2 bases and J by 5 bases, with 8 bases of the junction left unmatched. The CDR3 runs 15 residues. Germline V CDR1 and CDR2: MNHEY, SVGAGI. CDR3: CASSYGAGVADEQYF. CDR3 in DNA: TGTGCCAGCAGTTACGGAGCGGGAGTGGCGGACGAGCAGTACTTC.

The table lists this clonotype with many counts. This sequence joins TRBV20-1 and TRBJ2-1; D is ambiguous. The CDR3 is 14 residues long. CDR1 is DFQATT and CDR2 is SNEGSKA in the germline V gene (reference sequence). With 5 bases removed from V and 0 bases from J, the gap between germline ends came to 11 bases. CDR3 DNA sequence: TGCAGTGCTCCGGACCAAGGCTCCTACAATGAGCAGTTCTTC. Amino acid sequence: CSAPDQGSYNEQFF.

This clonotype was seen at least ten times. J is TRBJ2-3 and V is TRBV4-3; 14 bases match TRBD2. The CDR3 loop spans 15 amino acids. Looked up from germline, CDR1 is LGHNA and CDR2 is YSLEER. V trimming: 3 bases; J trimming: 6 bases; junction bases outside the gene matches: 2. This CDR3 is CASSQGTSGSDTQYF. CDR3 nucleotide sequence: TGCGCCAGCAGCCAGGGGACTAGCGGGAGCGATACGCAGTATTTT.

This clonotype was observed many times. In DNA, the CDR3 is TGTGCCAGCGAGTCGGAGAGGGACTCCCGTGAGCAGTTCTTC. It yields the protein CASESERDSREQFF. V and J are TRBV30 and TRBJ2-1; D might be TRBD2 (6 bases). The germline V and J ends were trimmed by 8 bases and 9 bases, with 23 bases remaining between them. Per the germline V gene, CDR1 is GTSNPN and CDR2 is SVGIG (reference sequence). This CDR3 has 14 amino acids.